This TCR beta chain was captured in a study of cytomegalovirus exposure and HLA in healthy donors. Study-wide points: In a later analysis, across HLA loci, associated TCR counts were highest for DRB1, lowest for HLA-C. Sequencing probably produced one cluster of sequence variants that were highly shared.

Concerning this clone itself: Its target is unknown.

V shed 4 bases, J shed 9 bases, and the junction held 12 bases outside the gene matches. Germline CDR1 and CDR2: MNHEY and SMNVEV (reference sequence). The CDR3 runs 15 residues. Donors sampled were nominally healthy, though unrecorded immune exposures were likely. The PCR used 60 Vbeta and 13 Jbeta primers. TCRdb keeps only in-frame clones here, not all; method: immunoSEQ multiplex PCR. The sample consists of about 200,000 clones, approximately 85% of them appearing once. The clonotype comes from a woman aged 40 to 50 in good health and CMV-seronegative. The chain employs TRBV27 and TRBJ2-1, with 7 bases identical to TRBD2. The sample consisted of PBMCs. The CDR3 sequence is CASSSPAGVSAEQFF. DNA of the CDR3: TGTGCCAGCAGTTCCCCCGCGGGAGTCTCAGCTGAGCAGTTCTTC.